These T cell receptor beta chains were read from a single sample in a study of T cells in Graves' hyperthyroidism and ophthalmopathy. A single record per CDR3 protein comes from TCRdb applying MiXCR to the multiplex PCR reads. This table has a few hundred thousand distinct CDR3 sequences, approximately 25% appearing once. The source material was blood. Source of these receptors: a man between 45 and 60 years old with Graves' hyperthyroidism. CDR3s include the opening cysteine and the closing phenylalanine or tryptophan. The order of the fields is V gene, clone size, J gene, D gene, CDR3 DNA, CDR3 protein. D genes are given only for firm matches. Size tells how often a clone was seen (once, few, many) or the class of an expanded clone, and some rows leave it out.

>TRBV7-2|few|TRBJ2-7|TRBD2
TGTGCCAGCAGCTTTGGACTAGTGGGAGGCGAGCAGTACTTC
CASSFGLVGGEQYF
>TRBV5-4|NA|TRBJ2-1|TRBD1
TGTGCCAGCAGCCCTGACAGGGGCTCCTACAATGAGCAGTTCTTC
CASSPDRGSYNEQFF
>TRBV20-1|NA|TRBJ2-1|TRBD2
TGCAGTGCTAGAACCCATCTGATAGCGGGAGACTACAATGAGCAGTTCTTC
CSARTHLIAGDYNEQFF
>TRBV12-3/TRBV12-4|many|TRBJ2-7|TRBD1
TGTGCCAGCAGTTTCTGGGACAGGGGTTCCCACGAGCAGTACTTC
CASSFWDRGSHEQYF
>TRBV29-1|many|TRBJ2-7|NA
TGCAGCGCCCGAACCCTCGGCGGATACGAGCAGTACTTC
CSARTLGGYEQYF
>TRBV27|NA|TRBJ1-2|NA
TGTGCCAGCAGTTTATTGGGTAGCGGGGATAACTATGGCTACACCTTC
CASSLLGSGDNYGYTF
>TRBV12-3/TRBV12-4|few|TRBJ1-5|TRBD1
TGTGCCAGCAGTTCCATTGGACAGGGGAATCAGCTCCAGCATTTT
CASSSIGQGNQLQHF
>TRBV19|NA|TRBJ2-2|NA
TGTGCCAGTCGAACCCCCGGACCCAGGGGCACCGGGGAGCTGTTTTTT
CASRTPGPRGTGELFF
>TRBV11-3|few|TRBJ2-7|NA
TGTGCCAGCAGCCCTCTCCGGGGTCCGACCATCTCGGGCTACGAGCAGTACTTC
CASSPLRGPTISGYEQYF
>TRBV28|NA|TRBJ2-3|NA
TGTGCCAGCGCCCCCACTGGGACTTCTACAGATACGCAGTATTTT
CASAPTGTSTDTQYF
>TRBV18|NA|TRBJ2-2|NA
TGTGCCAGCTCACCTCTCGGACAGAGATTGACCGGGGAGCTGTTTTTT
CASSPLGQRLTGELFF
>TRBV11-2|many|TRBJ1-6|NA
TGTGCCAGCAGCTTAACCGGGACGGGGAATTCACCCCTCCACTTT
CASSLTGTGNSPLHF
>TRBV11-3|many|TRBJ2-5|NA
TGTGCCAGCAGCCCACCGGGAAAGCAAGAGACCCAGTACTTC
CASSPPGKQETQYF
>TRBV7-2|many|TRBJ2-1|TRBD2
TGTGCCAGCAGCTTAGCGGTGACTAGCGGCAATGAGCAGTTCTTC
CASSLAVTSGNEQFF
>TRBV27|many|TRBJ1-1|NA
TGTGCCAGCAGGGCGACCGACAGTCGGGTGGCTTTCTTT
CASRATDSRVAFF
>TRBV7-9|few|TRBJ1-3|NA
TGTGCCAGCAGCCAACAGGGCCTGGACTCTGGAAACACCATATATTTT
CASSQQGLDSGNTIYF
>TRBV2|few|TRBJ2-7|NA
TGTGCCAGCGCCTCCGGGATGACCTACGAGCAGTACTTC
CASASGMTYEQYF
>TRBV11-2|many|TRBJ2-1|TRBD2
TGTGCCAGCAGCTTAGTCGCGGGAGCCAATGAGCAGTTCTTC
CASSLVAGANEQFF
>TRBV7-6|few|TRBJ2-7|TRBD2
TGTGCCAGCTCTCGCCTAGCGGCGGGAGCTAACGAGCAGTACTTC
CASSRLAAGANEQYF
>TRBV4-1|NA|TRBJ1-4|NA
TGCGCCAGCAGCCAAGGCGACGGGGCCGTTGAAAAACTGTTTTTT
CASSQGDGAVEKLFF
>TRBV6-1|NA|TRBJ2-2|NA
TGTGCCAGCAGTGAAAGGTGGGGGAACACCGGGGAGCTGTTTTTT
CASSERWGNTGELFF
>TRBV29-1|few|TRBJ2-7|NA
TGCAGCGTCGCGCCACAGGGAGTCGAGCAGTACTTC
CSVAPQGVEQYF
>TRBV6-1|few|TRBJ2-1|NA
TGTGCCAGCAGGCCGGATGGCAATGAGCAGTTCTTC
CASRPDGNEQFF
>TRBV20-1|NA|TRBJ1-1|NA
TGCAGTGCAACAATCCCCCGGACGTCGACTGAAGCTTTCTTT
CSATIPRTSTEAFF
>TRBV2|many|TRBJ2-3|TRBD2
TGTGCCAGCAGGACTAGCCCGAGCACAGATACGCAGTATTTT
CASRTSPSTDTQYF
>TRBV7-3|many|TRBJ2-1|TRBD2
TGTGCCAGCAAGCTAGCGGGTCTGAGCAATGAGCAGTTCTTC
CASKLAGLSNEQFF
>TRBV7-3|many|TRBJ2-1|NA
TGTGCCAGCAGCTTACACGGCGGCGGGGCCTACAATGAGCAGTTCTTC
CASSLHGGGAYNEQFF
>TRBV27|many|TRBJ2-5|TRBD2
TGTGCCAGCAGCGGACTAGCGGGAGTAGAGACCCAGTACTTC
CASSGLAGVETQYF
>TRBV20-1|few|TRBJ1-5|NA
TGCAGTGCTAGAGTAAGACAAAGCAATCAGCCCCAGCATTTT
CSARVRQSNQPQHF
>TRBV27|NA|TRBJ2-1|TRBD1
TGTGCCAGCAGCCACCTCCTTCTACAGGGGGCCCTCAATGAGCAGTTCTTC
CASSHLLLQGALNEQFF
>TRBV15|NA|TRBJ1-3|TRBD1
TGTGCCACCAGCAGAGATAGTCGTCAGGGGGACACCATATATTTT
CATSRDSRQGDTIYF
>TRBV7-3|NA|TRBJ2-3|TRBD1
TGTGCCAGCAGACGGACAGGGGGCGCAGATACGCAGTATTTT
CASRRTGGADTQYF
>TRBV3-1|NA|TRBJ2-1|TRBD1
TGTGCCAGCAGCCTCCCCAGGGGGAGCGCCTCAATGGAGCAGTTCTTC
CASSLPRGSASMEQFF